The 26 T cell receptor beta chains below were found in one sample sequenced in a study of cytomegalovirus exposure and HLA in healthy donors. This PCR relied on a set of 60 Vbeta primers and 13 Jbeta primers. TCRdb keeps only in-frame clones here, not all; method: immunoSEQ multiplex PCR. The repertoire holds 95,000 to 100,000 clones, with roughly three quarters as singletons. Sample: PBMCs. The receptors here all came from a man in his forties or fifties in good health and CMV-seronegative.

This clone was detected only once. The CDR3 nucleotides read TGTGCCAGCAGCTCCGGGACCGGACTAAATGAAAAACTGTTTTTT. It encodes CASSSGTGLNEKLFF. The genes are TRBV5-6 and TRBJ1-4; maybe TRBD1 (5 bases). Trimming pared 3 bases from V and 5 bases from J, leaving 14 bases between. The germline V gene encodes CDR1 SGHDT and CDR2 YYEEEE. The CDR3 is made up of 15 amino acids.

A few counts support this clone. The chain recombines TRBV4-2 with TRBJ2-5, with 7 bases aligning to TRBD2. Germline CDR1 is LGHNA and CDR2 is YNFKEQ. V shed 6 bases, J shed 1 base, and the junction held 11 bases outside the gene matches. This CDR3 is built from 16 residues. The chain's CDR3 is CASRGWPAGSQETQYF. The CDR3, as DNA: TGTGCCAGCAGGGGGTGGCCAGCGGGGAGCCAAGAGACCCAGTACTTC.

The sample holds a few counts of this clone. The rearrangement joins TRBV6-6 to TRBJ1-5; 8 bases line up with TRBD1. Trimming took 8 bases from V and 4 from J; bases not matched to a gene: 13. Germline V gene lookup returns CDR1 MNHNY and CDR2 SVGAGI (reference sequence). This CDR3 region has 16 residues. CDR3 coding DNA: TGTGCCAGCTGGCCCCATGACAGGGGTGGGAATCAGCCCCAGCATTTT. It codes for CASWPHDRGGNQPQHF.

The chain combines TRBV5-4 with TRBJ1-1, with D tentatively TRBD1 (5 bases). V shed 0 bases and J shed 3 bases, with 6 bases lying between them. CDR3 length equals 13 residues. Germline V lookup: CDR1 SGHNT, CDR2 YYREEE (reference sequence). CDR3 loop: CASSLEQDTEAFF. DNA of the CDR3: TGTGCCAGCAGCTTGGAACAGGACACTGAAGCTTTCTTT.

This clone showed up just a few times. The chain joins TRBV2 to TRBJ2-6; possible D gene TRBD2, 5 bases. Germline V CDR1 and CDR2: SNHLY, FYNNEI. Trimming cost V 1 base and J 4 bases, with 8 bases left between them. The CDR3 runs 15 residues. CDR3 loop: CASSEGGSGANVLTF. The DNA of the CDR3 is TGTGCCAGCAGTGAAGGAGGGAGCGGGGCCAACGTCCTGACTTTC.

The rearrangement uses TRBV5-4 and TRBJ2-7; TRBD2 matches 9 bases. The CDR3 length is 16 residues. V shed 0 bases, J shed 2 bases, and the junction held 6 bases outside the gene matches. From germline, CDR1 is SGHNT and CDR2 YYREEE (reference sequence). Here the CDR3 reads CASSLGLRGGPYEQYF. Here the CDR3 DNA reads TGTGCCAGCAGCTTGGGACTGCGGGGGGGCCCCTACGAGCAGTACTTC.

This clone was observed a handful of times. The chain is built from TRBV28 and TRBJ1-1; D is unresolved. With 5 bases removed from V and 5 bases from J, the gap between germline ends came to 12 bases. CDR3 size: 13 residues. In germline, CDR1 is MDHEN, CDR2 SYDVKM. The CDR3 is CASSPGRGTEAFF. The CDR3, as DNA: TGTGCCAGCAGTCCTGGGCGGGGTACTGAAGCTTTCTTT.

The chain recombines TRBV28 with TRBJ2-3, with 9 bases that match TRBD1. The CDR3 extends over 13 amino acids. Germline V CDR1 and CDR2: MDHEN, SYDVKM. V was clipped by 5 bases and J by 6 bases; unmatched bases: 3. The CDR3 DNA sequence: TGTGCCAGCAGTATACAGGGGGCCGATACGCAGTATTTT. It is translated as CASSIQGADTQYF.

The rearrangement links TRBV7-6 to TRBJ1-1; a possible D gene is TRBD1 (5 bases). Germline CDR1 and CDR2: SGHVS and FNYEAQ. CDR3 length equals 15 residues. Between the trimmed V and J ends, which lost 1 base and 3 bases, there was a span of 12 bases. The CDR3 DNA is TGTGCCAGCAGCTTAGATAGGGGCGTCGACACTGAAGCTTTCTTT. Protein: CASSLDRGVDTEAFF.

This clone was seen once. The CDR3 is CASSAGTAAYEQYF. In nucleotides, the CDR3 is TGTGCCAGCAGTGCCGGGACAGCGGCCTACGAGCAGTACTTC. The gene calls are TRBV6-1 and TRBJ2-7; 7 nucleotides match TRBD1. This CDR3 region has 14 residues. The ends lost 4 bases at V and 2 bases at J; junction bases unmatched: 5. CDR1 and CDR2 from the germline V gene are MNHNS and SASEGT.

The chain combines TRBV19 with TRBJ1-5; no definite D call. CDR3 length equals 13 residues. The germline V gene encodes CDR1 LNHDA and CDR2 SQIVND (reference sequence). Trimming removed 9 bases from V and 9 bases from J, with 18 bases in between. The DNA of the CDR3 is TGTGCCAGCCGAGACCTCTTTGAGGGGCCCCAGCATTTT. This codes for CASRDLFEGPQHF.

This clone was counted a single time. The chain employs TRBV28 and TRBJ2-7; tentatively, D is TRBD2 (6 bases). From germline, CDR1 is MDHEN and CDR2 SYDVKM. This CDR3 has 14 residues. Trimming took 6 bases from V and 1 from J, leaving 13 bases between them. In nucleotides, the CDR3 is TGTGCCAGCAGCATCATGCGGGGATCCTACGAGCAGTACTTC. This codes for CASSIMRGSYEQYF.

The sample holds a few counts of this clone. V and J are TRBV29-1 and TRBJ2-1; a weak D match, TRBD2 (5 bases). From germline, CDR1 is SQVTM and CDR2 ANQGSEA. Trimming cost V 7 bases and J 5 bases, with 12 bases left between them. This CDR3 is 12 amino acids long. As DNA, the CDR3 is TGCAGCGCCTCGGGGTCACACAATGAGCAGTTCTTC. Translated, it gives CSASGSHNEQFF.

The CDR3 coding sequence is TGTGCCTGGAGTGAGACCGGGACAGGGACAGATACGCAGTATTTT. Amino acid sequence: CAWSETGTGTDTQYF. The chain combines TRBV30 with TRBJ2-3; 9 nucleotides line up with TRBD1. The CDR3 has 15 amino acids. CDR1 and CDR2 from the germline V gene are GTSNPN and SVGIG (reference sequence). Germline trimming cut 1 base from V and 3 bases from J; bases unmatched to any gene: 5.

The V and J genes are TRBV18 and TRBJ2-1, with 11 bases fitting TRBD2. V was clipped by 2 bases and J by 3 bases; unmatched bases: 3. CDR1 KGHSH and CDR2 LQKENI come from the germline V gene. CDR3 length: 16 amino acids. Here the CDR3 reads CASSPSTSGSYNEQFF. CDR3 in DNA: TGTGCCAGCTCACCAAGCACTAGCGGGAGCTACAATGAGCAGTTCTTC.

V is TRBV19 and J is TRBJ2-7; D remains ambiguous. The CDR3 is 13 amino acids. The V gene's germline CDR1 is LNHDA and CDR2 SQIVND (reference sequence). V lost 6 bases and J 2 bases, leaving 11 bases between the germline ends. The DNA of the CDR3 is TGTGCCAGTAGCTACAGCCTTACCTACGAGCAGTACTTC. It specifies CASSYSLTYEQYF. Filled out from reference TRBV19 and TRBJ2-7, the complete variable domain reads DGGITQSPKYLFRKEGQNVTLSCEQNLNHDAMYWYRQDPGQGLRLIYYSQIVNDFQKGDIAEGYSVSREKKESFPLTVTSAQKNPTAFYLCASSYSLTYEQYFGPGTRLTVT.

The chain links TRBV30 to TRBJ1-3, with D perhaps TRBD1 (5 bases). V was shortened by 0 bases and J by 4 bases, with 7 bases between the two germline ends. CDR1 and CDR2 (germline): GTSNPN, SVGIG (reference sequence). The CDR3 length is 13 residues. The CDR3, as DNA: TGTGCCTGGAGTGTGCCAGGGGGAAACACCATATATTTT. Translating it yields CAWSVPGGNTIYF.

A word on this clone: Other nucleotide sequences from this sample produce the same CDR3. This chain links TRBV15 with TRBJ1-4, with D possibly being TRBD1 (5 bases). CDR3 length: 15 amino acids. Germline CDR1 LNHNV, CDR2 YYDKDF (reference sequence). Trimming left V 0 bases short and J 0 bases short, with 5 bases between. This chain's CDR3 is CATSRDRATNEKLFF. As DNA, the CDR3 is TGTGCCACCAGCAGAGACAGGGCAACTAATGAAAAACTGTTTTTT.

The chain recombines TRBV19 with TRBJ2-3, with 7 bases that match TRBD1. CDR1 and CDR2 (germline): LNHDA, SQIVND (reference sequence). The CDR3 is 15 amino acids. The ends lost 6 bases at V and 3 bases at J; junction bases unmatched: 9. CDR3 region: CASRQGRTGTDTQYF. CDR3 nucleotide sequence: TGTGCCAGTAGACAGGGGCGGACGGGTACAGATACGCAGTATTTT.

This chain uses TRBV27 with TRBJ2-7; 9 bases line up with TRBD1. The V gene's germline CDR1 is MNHEY and CDR2 SMNVEV (reference sequence). With 7 bases clipped from V and 2 bases from J, the junction kept 15 bases outside the gene matches. The CDR3 contains 17 residues. The CDR3: CASINKWGDRATYEQYF. The CDR3 coding sequence is TGTGCCAGCATTAATAAATGGGGGGACAGGGCCACCTACGAGCAGTACTTC.

The V call is TRBV7-9, the J call TRBJ2-2, with D possibly being TRBD1 (5 bases). Germline V gives CDR1 SEHNR, CDR2 FQNEAQ (reference sequence). The CDR3 sequence is 12 residues long. The CDR3 is CSGWTPGGELFF. The CDR3 nucleotides read TGTTCTGGTTGGACACCCGGCGGGGAGCTGTTTTTT.

The CDR3 DNA reads as TGTGCCAGCAGCTTGGACAAGAGCTCCTACGAGCAGTACTTC. It specifies CASSLDKSSYEQYF. This chain uses TRBV7-8 with TRBJ2-7, with D possibly matching TRBD1 (5 bases). This CDR3 is built from 14 residues. With 3 bases removed from V and 0 bases from J, the gap between germline ends came to 9 bases. CDR1 and CDR2 (germline): SGHVS, FQNEAQ. The full variable domain, rest sourced from reference TRBV7-8 and TRBJ2-7, is GAGVSQSPRYKVAKRGQDVALRCDPISGHVSLFWYQQALGQGPEFLTYFQNEAQLDKSGLPSDRFFAERPEGSVSTLKIQRTQQEDSAVYLCASSLDKSSYEQYFGPGTRLTVT.

The gene calls are TRBV5-1 and TRBJ2-7, with 9 bases matching TRBD1. CDR1 is SGHRS, CDR2 YFSETQ, per germline. CDR3 length: 16 residues. J gave up 0 bases and V 0 bases, and 4 bases lay outside the gene matches. This CDR3 reads CASSLGRDRVSYEQYF. The CDR3 DNA is TGCGCCAGCAGCTTGGGCCGGGACAGGGTCTCCTACGAGCAGTACTTC.

J is TRBJ1-2 and V is TRBV18; maybe TRBD1 (5 bases). The germline V and J ends were trimmed by 0 bases and 1 base, with 9 bases remaining between them. Germline values: CDR1 KGHSH, CDR2 LQKENI. The CDR3 is made up of 15 amino acids. As DNA, the CDR3 is TGTGCCAGCTCACCACCATCAGGGCGTAACTATGGCTACACCTTC. It is translated as CASSPPSGRNYGYTF. Together with reference TRBV18 and TRBJ1-2, the CDR3 gives the full variable domain: NAGVMQNPRHLVRRRGQEARLRCSPMKGHSHVYWYRQLPEEGLKFMVYLQKENIIDESGMPKERFSAEFPKEGPSILRIQQVVRGDSAAYFCASSPPSGRNYGYTFGSGTRLTVV.

V is TRBV19 and J is TRBJ1-5; possibly TRBD1 for D (5 bases). This CDR3 is built from 15 residues. Trimming stripped 6 bases from V and 0 bases from J, with 12 bases between. The germline gives CDR1 LNHDA, CDR2 SQIVND (reference sequence). In nucleotides, the CDR3 is TGTGCCAGTAGAGAAGGACAATATAGCAATCAGCCCCAGCATTTT. It translates to CASREGQYSNQPQHF.

The rearrangement uses TRBV7-2 and TRBJ2-2; TRBD1 matches at 8 bases. The germline CDR1 and CDR2 sequences are SGHTA and FQGNSA. Trimming took 5 bases from V and 4 from J; bases not matched to a gene: 6. The CDR3 sequence is 15 residues long. The CDR3: CASSPRTGGTGELFF. The CDR3 coding sequence is TGTGCCAGCAGCCCTCGAACAGGGGGCACCGGGGAGCTGTTTTTT.